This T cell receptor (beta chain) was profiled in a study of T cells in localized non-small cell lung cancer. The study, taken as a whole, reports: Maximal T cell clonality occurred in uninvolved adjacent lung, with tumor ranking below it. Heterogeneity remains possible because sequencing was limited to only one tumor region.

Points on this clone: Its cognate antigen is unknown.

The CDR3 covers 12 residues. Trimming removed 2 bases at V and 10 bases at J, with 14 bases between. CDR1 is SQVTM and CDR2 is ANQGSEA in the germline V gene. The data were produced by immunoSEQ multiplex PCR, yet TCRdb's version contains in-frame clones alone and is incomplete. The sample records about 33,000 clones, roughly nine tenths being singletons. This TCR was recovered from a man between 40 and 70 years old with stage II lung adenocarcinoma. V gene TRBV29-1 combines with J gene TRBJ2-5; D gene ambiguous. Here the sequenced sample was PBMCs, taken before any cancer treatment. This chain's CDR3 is CSVELAVRGQYF. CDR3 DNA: TGCAGCGTTGAATTGGCGGTCAGAGGCCAGTACTTC.